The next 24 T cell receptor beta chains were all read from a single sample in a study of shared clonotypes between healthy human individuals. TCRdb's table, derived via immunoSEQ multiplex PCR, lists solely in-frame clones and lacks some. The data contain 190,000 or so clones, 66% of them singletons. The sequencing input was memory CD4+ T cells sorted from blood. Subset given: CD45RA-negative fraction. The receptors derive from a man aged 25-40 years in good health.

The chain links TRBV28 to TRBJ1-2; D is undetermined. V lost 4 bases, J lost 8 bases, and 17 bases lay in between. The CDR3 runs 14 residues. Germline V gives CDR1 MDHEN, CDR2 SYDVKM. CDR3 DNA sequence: TGTGCCAGCAGTTCGGGGAGCTTAGTGGGGGGCTACACCTTC. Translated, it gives CASSSGSLVGGYTF.

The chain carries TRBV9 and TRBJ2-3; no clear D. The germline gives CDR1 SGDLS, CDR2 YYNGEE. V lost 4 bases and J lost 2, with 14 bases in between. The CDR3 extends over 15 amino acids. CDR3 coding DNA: TGTGCCAGCAGCCCAACGGTCCCCTACACAGATACGCAGTATTTT. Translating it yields CASSPTVPYTDTQYF.

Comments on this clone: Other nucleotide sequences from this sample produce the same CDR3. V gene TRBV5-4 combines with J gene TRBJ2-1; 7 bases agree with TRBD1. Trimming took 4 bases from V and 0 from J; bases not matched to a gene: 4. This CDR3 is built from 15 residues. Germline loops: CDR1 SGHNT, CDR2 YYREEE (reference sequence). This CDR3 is CASSPTGDSYNEQFF. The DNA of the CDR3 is TGTGCCAGCAGCCCCACAGGGGACTCCTACAATGAGCAGTTCTTC.

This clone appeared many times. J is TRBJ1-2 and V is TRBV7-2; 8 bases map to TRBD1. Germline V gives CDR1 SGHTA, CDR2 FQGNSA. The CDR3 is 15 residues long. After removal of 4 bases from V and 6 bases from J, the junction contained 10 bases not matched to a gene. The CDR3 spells CASSSFGTGADGYTF. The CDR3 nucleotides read TGTGCCAGCAGCTCGTTTGGGACAGGTGCCGATGGCTACACCTTC.

The CDR3 sequence: CASLGAGGYGYTF. CDR3 DNA: TGTGCCAGCCTCGGGGCAGGGGGCTATGGCTACACCTTC. The genes are TRBV28 and TRBJ1-2, with TRBD1 matching 7 bases. J gave up 4 bases and V 8 bases, and 7 bases lay outside the gene matches. There are 13 residues in the CDR3. Germline CDR1 reads MDHEN; CDR2 reads SYDVKM.

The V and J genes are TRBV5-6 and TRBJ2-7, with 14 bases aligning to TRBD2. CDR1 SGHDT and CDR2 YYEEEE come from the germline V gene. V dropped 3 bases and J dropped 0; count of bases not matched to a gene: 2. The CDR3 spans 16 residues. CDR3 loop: CASSWGLAGASYEQYF. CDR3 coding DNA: TGTGCCAGCAGCTGGGGACTAGCGGGGGCCTCCTACGAGCAGTACTTC.

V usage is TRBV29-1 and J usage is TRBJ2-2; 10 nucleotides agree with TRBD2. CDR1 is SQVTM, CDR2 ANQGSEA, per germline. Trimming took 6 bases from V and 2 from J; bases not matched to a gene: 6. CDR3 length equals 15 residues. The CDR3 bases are TGCAGCGTCCGTAGCGGGAGGCAAAACACCGGGGAGCTGTTTTTT. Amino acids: CSVRSGRQNTGELFF.

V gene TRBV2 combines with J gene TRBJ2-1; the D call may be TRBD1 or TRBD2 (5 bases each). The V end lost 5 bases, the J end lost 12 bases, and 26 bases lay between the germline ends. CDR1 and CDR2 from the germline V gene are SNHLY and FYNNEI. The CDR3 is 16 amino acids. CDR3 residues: CASSISGASHGGRQFF. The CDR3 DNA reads TGTGCCAGCAGTATCAGTGGGGCTAGCCACGGTGGGAGGCAGTTCTTC.

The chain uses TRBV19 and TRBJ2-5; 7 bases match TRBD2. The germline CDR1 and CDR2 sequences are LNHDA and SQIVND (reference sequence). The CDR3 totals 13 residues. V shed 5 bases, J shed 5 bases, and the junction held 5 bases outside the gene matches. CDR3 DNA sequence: TGTGCCAGTAGTGTGGACGGGGGGGAGACCCAGTACTTC. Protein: CASSVDGGETQYF. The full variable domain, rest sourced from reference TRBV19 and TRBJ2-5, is DGGITQSPKYLFRKEGQNVTLSCEQNLNHDAMYWYRQDPGQGLRLIYYSQIVNDFQKGDIAEGYSVSREKKESFPLTVTSAQKNPTAFYLCASSVDGGETQYFGPGTRLLVL.

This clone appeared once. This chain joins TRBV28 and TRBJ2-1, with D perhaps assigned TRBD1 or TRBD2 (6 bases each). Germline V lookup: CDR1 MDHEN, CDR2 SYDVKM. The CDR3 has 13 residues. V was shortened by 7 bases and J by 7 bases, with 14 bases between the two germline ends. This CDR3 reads CASNGGRGNEQFF. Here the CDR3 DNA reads TGTGCCAGCAACGGGGGCAGGGGAAATGAGCAGTTCTTC. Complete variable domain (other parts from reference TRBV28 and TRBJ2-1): DVKVTQSSRYLVKRTGEKVFLECVQDMDHENMFWYRQDPGLGLRLIYFSYDVKMKEKGDIPEGYSVSREKKERFSLILESASTNQTSMYLCASNGGRGNEQFFGPGTRLTVL.

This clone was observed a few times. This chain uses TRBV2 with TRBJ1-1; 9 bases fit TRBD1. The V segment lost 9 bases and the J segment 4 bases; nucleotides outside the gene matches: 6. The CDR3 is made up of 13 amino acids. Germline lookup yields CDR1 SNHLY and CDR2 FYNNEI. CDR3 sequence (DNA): TGTGCCAGTAGACAGGGGGTGACCACTGAAGCTTTCTTT. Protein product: CASRQGVTTEAFF. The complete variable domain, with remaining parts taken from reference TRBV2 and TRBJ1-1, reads EPEVTQTPSHQVTQMGQEVILRCVPISNHLYFYWYRQILGQKVEFLVSFYNNEISEKSEIFDDQFSVERPDGSNFTLKIRSTKLEDSAMYFCASRQGVTTEAFFGQGTRLTVV.

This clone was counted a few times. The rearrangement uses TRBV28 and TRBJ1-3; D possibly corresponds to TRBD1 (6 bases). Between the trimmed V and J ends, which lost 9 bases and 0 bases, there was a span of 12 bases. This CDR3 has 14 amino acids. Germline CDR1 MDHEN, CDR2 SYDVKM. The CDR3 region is CASRQVLSGNTIYF. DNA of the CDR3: TGTGCCAGTAGACAGGTCCTCTCTGGAAACACCATATATTTT. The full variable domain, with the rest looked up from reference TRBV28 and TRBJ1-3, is DVKVTQSSRYLVKRTGEKVFLECVQDMDHENMFWYRQDPGLGLRLIYFSYDVKMKEKGDIPEGYSVSREKKERFSLILESASTNQTSMYLCASRQVLSGNTIYFGEGSWLTVV.

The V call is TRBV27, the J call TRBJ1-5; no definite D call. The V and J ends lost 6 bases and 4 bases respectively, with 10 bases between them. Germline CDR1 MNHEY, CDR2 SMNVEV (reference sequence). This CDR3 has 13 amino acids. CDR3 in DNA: TGTGCCAGCAGGCGTCGGAATAATCAGCCCCAGCATTTT. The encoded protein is CASRRRNNQPQHF.

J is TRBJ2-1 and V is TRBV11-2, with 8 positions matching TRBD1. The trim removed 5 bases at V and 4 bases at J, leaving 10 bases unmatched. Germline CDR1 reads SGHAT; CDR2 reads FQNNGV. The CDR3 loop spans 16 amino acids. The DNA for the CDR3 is TGTGCCAGCAGCCGGATTGGACAGGGACCTTACAATGAGCAGTTCTTC. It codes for CASSRIGQGPYNEQFF.

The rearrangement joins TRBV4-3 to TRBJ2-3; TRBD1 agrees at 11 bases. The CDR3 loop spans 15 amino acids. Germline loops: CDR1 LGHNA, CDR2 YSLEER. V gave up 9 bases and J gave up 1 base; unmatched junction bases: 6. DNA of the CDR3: TGCGCCAGTAAGATGGGACAGGGGGGCACAGATACGCAGTATTTT. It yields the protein CASKMGQGGTDTQYF.

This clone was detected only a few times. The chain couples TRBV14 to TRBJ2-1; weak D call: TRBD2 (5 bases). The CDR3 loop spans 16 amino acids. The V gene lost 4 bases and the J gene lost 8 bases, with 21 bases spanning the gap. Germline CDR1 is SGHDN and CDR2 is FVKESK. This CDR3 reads CASSRFSGWGSDEQFF. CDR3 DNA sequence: TGTGCCAGCAGCCGTTTTTCGGGATGGGGAAGTGATGAGCAGTTCTTC.

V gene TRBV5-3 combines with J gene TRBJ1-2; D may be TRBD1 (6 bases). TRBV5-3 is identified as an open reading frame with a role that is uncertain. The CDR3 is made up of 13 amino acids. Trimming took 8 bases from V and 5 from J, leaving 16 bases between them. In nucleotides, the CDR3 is TGTGCCAGCAGCAAGGACAGACTTTATGGCTACACCTTC. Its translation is CASSKDRLYGYTF.

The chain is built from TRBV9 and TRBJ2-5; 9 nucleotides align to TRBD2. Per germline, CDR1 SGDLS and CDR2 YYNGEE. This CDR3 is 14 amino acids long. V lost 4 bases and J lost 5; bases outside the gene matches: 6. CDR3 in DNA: TGTGCCAGCAGCCCCCAGGCGGGAGGGGAGACCCAGTACTTC. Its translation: CASSPQAGGETQYF.

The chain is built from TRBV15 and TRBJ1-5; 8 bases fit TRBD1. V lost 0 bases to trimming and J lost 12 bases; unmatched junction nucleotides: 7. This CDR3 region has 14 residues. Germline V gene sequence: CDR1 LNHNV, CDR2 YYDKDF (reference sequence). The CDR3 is CATSRDPLGQGQHF. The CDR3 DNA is TGTGCCACCAGCAGAGACCCACTTGGACAGGGCCAGCATTTT.

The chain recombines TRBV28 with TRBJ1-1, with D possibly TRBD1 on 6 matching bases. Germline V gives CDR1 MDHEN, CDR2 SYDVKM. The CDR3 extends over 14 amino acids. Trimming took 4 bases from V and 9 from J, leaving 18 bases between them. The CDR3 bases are TGTGCCAGCAGTTCTACTTTGCTACAGGGAAAAGCTTTCTTT. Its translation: CASSSTLLQGKAFF.

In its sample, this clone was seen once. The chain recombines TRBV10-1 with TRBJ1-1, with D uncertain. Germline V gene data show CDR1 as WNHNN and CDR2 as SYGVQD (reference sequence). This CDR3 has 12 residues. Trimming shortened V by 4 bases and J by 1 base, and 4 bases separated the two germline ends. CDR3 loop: CASSAGNTEAFF. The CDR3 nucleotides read TGCGCCAGCAGTGCTGGGAACACTGAAGCTTTCTTT.

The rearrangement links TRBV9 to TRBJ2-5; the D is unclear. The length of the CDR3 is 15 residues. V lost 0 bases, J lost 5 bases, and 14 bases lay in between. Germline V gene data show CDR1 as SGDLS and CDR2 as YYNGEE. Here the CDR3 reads CASSVGHSRDETQYF. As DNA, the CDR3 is TGTGCCAGCAGCGTAGGTCACAGCCGAGACGAGACCCAGTACTTC. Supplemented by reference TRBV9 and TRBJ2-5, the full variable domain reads DSGVTQTPKHLITATGQRVTLRCSPRSGDLSVYWYQQSLDQGLQFLIQYYNGEERAKGNILERFSAQQFPDLHSELNLSSLELGDSALYFCASSVGHSRDETQYFGPGTRLLVL.

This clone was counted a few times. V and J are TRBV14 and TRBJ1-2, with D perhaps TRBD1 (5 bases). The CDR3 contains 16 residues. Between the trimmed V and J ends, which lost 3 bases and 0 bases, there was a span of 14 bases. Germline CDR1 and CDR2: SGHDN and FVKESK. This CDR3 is CASSQGWGIPNYGYTF. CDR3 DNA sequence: TGTGCCAGCAGCCAGGGATGGGGGATCCCTAACTATGGCTACACCTTC.

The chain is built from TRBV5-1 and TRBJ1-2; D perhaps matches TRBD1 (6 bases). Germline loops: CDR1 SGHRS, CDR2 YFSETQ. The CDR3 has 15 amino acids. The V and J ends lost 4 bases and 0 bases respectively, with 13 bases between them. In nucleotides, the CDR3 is TGCGCCAGCAGCCTAGGACAGACTTCTAACTATGGCTACACCTTC. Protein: CASSLGQTSNYGYTF. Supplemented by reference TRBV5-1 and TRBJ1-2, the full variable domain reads KAGVTQTPRYLIKTRGQQVTLSCSPISGHRSVSWYQQTPGQGLQFLFEYFSETQRNKGNFPGRFSGRQFSNSRSEMNVSTLELGDSALYLCASSLGQTSNYGYTFGSGTRLTVV.